The 27 T cell receptor beta chains given below trace back to one sample, sequenced in a study of human versus mouse CDR3 diversity and MHC coevolution. Produced via immunoSEQ multiplex PCR; TCRdb's table is partial and in-frame only. The sample holds about 83,000 clones, under 95% seen once. The sequencing sample was made of naive CD4+ T cells from blood. Subset defined: CD45RO-negative CD62L-positive naive CD4 T cells. Receptor source: a person aged 30-69 years in good health.

The chain links TRBV15 to TRBJ2-3; D not certain. Germline V lookup: CDR1 LNHNV, CDR2 YYDKDF (reference sequence). V was cut by 1 base and J by 0 bases, with 20 bases left in between. This CDR3 comprises 19 residues. The DNA of the CDR3 is TGTGCCACCAGCAGAGGGATCCCTCTACGCGAGCGAAGCACAGATACGCAGTATTTT. Residues: CATSRGIPLRERSTDTQYF. The whole variable domain, remainder taken from reference TRBV15 and TRBJ2-3, is DAMVIQNPRYQVTQFGKPVTLSCSQTLNHNVMYWYQQKSSQAPKLLFHYYDKDFNNEADTPDNFQSRRPNTSFCFLDIRSPGLGDTAMYLCATSRGIPLRERSTDTQYFGPGTRLTVL.

The V gene is TRBV2, the J gene TRBJ2-5; TRBD1 matches 7 bases. The end of the DNA is better explained by TRBJ2-7, so the J call may be wrong. This CDR3 is 15 amino acids long. CDR1 and CDR2 from the germline V gene are SNHLY and FYNNEI. CDR3 in DNA: TGTGCCAGCAGTGAAATTGGACAGGATTTTCTCGAGCAGTACTTC. Protein: CASSEIGQDFLEQYF.

V usage is TRBV5-1 and J usage is TRBJ2-2, with a possible D match to TRBD2 (5 bases). The V gene lost 4 bases and the J gene lost 1 base, with 11 bases spanning the gap. There are 15 residues in the CDR3. Germline assignment: CDR1 SGHRS and CDR2 YFSETQ. The CDR3, as DNA: TGCGCCAGCAGCCCCGCCGGGATGAACACCGGGGAGCTGTTTTTT. Protein: CASSPAGMNTGELFF.

As DNA, the CDR3 is TGTGCCAGCAGCCCGGGGACAGACTCTAGCACAGATACGCAGTATTTT. Translated, it gives CASSPGTDSSTDTQYF. This sequence joins TRBV7-3 and TRBJ2-3; 7 bases are a match to TRBD1. V dropped 5 bases and J dropped 0; count of bases not matched to a gene: 8. This CDR3 has 16 residues. The germline gives CDR1 SGHTA, CDR2 FQGTGA.

The chain links TRBV28 to TRBJ1-6; D is uncertain. Per germline, CDR1 MDHEN and CDR2 SYDVKM. The V gene lost 6 bases and the J gene lost 7 bases, with 4 bases spanning the gap. This CDR3 has 11 residues. CDR3 region: CASSTNSPLHF. CDR3 DNA: TGTGCCAGCAGCACAAATTCACCCCTCCACTTT. Supplemented by reference TRBV28 and TRBJ1-6, the full variable domain reads DVKVTQSSRYLVKRTGEKVFLECVQDMDHENMFWYRQDPGLGLRLIYFSYDVKMKEKGDIPEGYSVSREKKERFSLILESASTNQTSMYLCASSTNSPLHFGNGTRLTVT.

This clone was recorded once. The rearrangement joins TRBV30 to TRBJ2-7; D is perhaps TRBD2 (6 bases). V lost 4 bases, J lost 3 bases, and 13 bases lay in between. The CDR3 runs 13 residues. Germline values: CDR1 GTSNPN, CDR2 SVGIG (reference sequence). The CDR3 bases are TGTGCCTGGACGCTGACGGGGGTCTACGAGCAGTACTTC. It codes for CAWTLTGVYEQYF.

V is TRBV6-5 and J is TRBJ1-3; tentative D call: TRBD1 (5 bases). The V end was cut by 0 bases, the J end by 2 bases, with 8 bases between. Germline V gene lookup returns CDR1 MNHEY and CDR2 SVGAGI. This CDR3 has 15 residues. The CDR3 region has the DNA TGTGCCAGCAGTTACTCTCCGGGGGCTGGAAACACCATATATTTT. Its translation: CASSYSPGAGNTIYF.

The V gene is TRBV5-4, the J gene TRBJ2-3; 11 nucleotides agree with TRBD2. The trim removed 4 bases at V and 3 bases at J, leaving 10 bases unmatched. CDR1 is SGHNT and CDR2 is YYREEE in the germline V gene (reference sequence). The CDR3 contains 17 residues. Written as DNA, the CDR3 is TGTGCCAGCAGCCCCGCGGGGACTAGCGGAACAACAGATACGCAGTATTTT. It codes for CASSPAGTSGTTDTQYF.

J is TRBJ1-1 and V is TRBV7-2; TRBD1 matches at 8 bases. CDR3 length equals 13 residues. From germline, CDR1 is SGHTA and CDR2 FQGNSA. The J segment lost 7 bases and the V segment lost 5 bases, leaving 6 bases of the junction unmatched. This chain's CDR3 is CASSGQGQSEAFF. CDR3 sequence (DNA): TGTGCCAGCAGCGGACAGGGCCAGAGTGAAGCTTTCTTT.

CDR3 amino acids: CASSLPGGSDTQYF. In DNA form, the CDR3 reads TGTGCCAGCAGCTTGCCGGGGGGGTCAGATACGCAGTATTTT. The chain uses TRBV5-4 and TRBJ2-3; TRBD2 matches 8 bases. The V and J ends lost 1 base and 4 bases, in that order; junction bases with no gene match: 2. CDR3 length equals 14 residues. Germline CDR1 and CDR2: SGHNT and YYREEE (reference sequence).

The rearrangement links TRBV6-5 to TRBJ1-1; possible D gene TRBD1, 5 bases. The CDR3 runs to 15 residues. The V end was cut by 7 bases, the J end by 2 bases, with 17 bases between. Germline V CDR1 and CDR2: MNHEY, SVGAGI. This CDR3 reads CASTRTKGQNTEAFF. In DNA, the CDR3 is TGTGCCAGCACTAGGACAAAGGGGCAAAACACTGAAGCTTTCTTT.

The chain employs TRBV4-1 and TRBJ2-1, with TRBD2 matching 10 bases. Germline CDR1 is MGHRA and CDR2 is YSYEKL. This CDR3 comprises 17 residues. J lost 2 bases, V lost 1 base, and 5 bases had no gene match. CDR3 DNA sequence: TGCGCCAGCAGCCAAGCACAAAGCGGGGGGGCCTACAATGAGCAGTTCTTC. Translating it yields CASSQAQSGGAYNEQFF.

This chain connects TRBV19 to TRBJ2-1; TRBD2 agrees at 8 bases. The V and J ends lost 5 bases and 3 bases, in that order; junction bases with no gene match: 9. CDR1 and CDR2 from the germline V gene are LNHDA and SQIVND (reference sequence). This CDR3 spans 16 amino acids. The CDR3, as DNA: TGTGCCAGTAGTCCCCACGGGGGGGGCGTCTACAATGAGCAGTTCTTC. Its translation is CASSPHGGGVYNEQFF.

The chain is built from TRBV5-4 and TRBJ2-7; 12 bases are a match to TRBD2. Germline CDR1 SGHNT, CDR2 YYREEE (reference sequence). V shed 4 bases and J 1 base; nucleotides not matched to a gene: 3. The CDR3 has 15 residues. In DNA form, the CDR3 reads TGTGCCAGCAGCATAGGACTAGCGGGATCCTACGAGCAGTACTTC. Protein: CASSIGLAGSYEQYF. The variable domain in full, with the rest retrieved from reference TRBV5-4 and TRBJ2-7, is ETGVTQSPTHLIKTRGQQVTLRCSSQSGHNTVSWYQQALGQGPQFIFQYYREEENGRGNFPPRFSGLQFPNYSSELNVNALELDDSALYLCASSIGLAGSYEQYFGPGTRLTVT.

The genes are TRBV4-1 and TRBJ2-5, with D possibly matching TRBD1 (6 bases). Germline CDR1 MGHRA, CDR2 YSYEKL. CDR3 size: 14 residues. Deletions cut 2 bases from V and 2 bases from J, with 9 bases between. The CDR3 coding sequence is TGCGCCAGCAGCCAAAGGGGGATACAAGAGACCCAGTACTTC. Residues: CASSQRGIQETQYF.

This chain connects TRBV5-1 to TRBJ2-7; 8 bases agree with TRBD1. V lost 5 bases and J lost 3; bases outside the gene matches: 7. CDR1 and CDR2 (germline): SGHRS, YFSETQ. CDR3 length: 14 residues. The CDR3 DNA sequence: TGCGCCAGCAGTCCTGGACAGGGTGTCTACGAGCAGTACTTC. This encodes CASSPGQGVYEQYF.

The chain is built from TRBV5-1 and TRBJ1-4, with D perhaps matching TRBD1 (5 bases). V dropped 0 bases and J dropped 0 bases, with 9 bases sitting between them. The CDR3 consists of 16 residues. The germline gives CDR1 SGHRS, CDR2 YFSETQ. CDR3 amino acids: CASSLAGYATNEKLFF. For the CDR3, the DNA is TGCGCCAGCAGCTTGGCAGGGTATGCAACTAATGAAAAACTGTTTTTT.

V is TRBV15 and J is TRBJ2-3, with 7 bases lining up with TRBD1. J gave up 5 bases and V 1 base, and 0 bases lay outside the gene matches. This CDR3 comprises 13 residues. Germline values: CDR1 LNHNV, CDR2 YYDKDF (reference sequence). DNA for the CDR3: TGTGCCACCAGCAGAGGGACAGGAGATACGCAGTATTTT. Translation gives CATSRGTGDTQYF.

The rearrangement joins TRBV7-8 to TRBJ1-2; 9 nucleotides agree with TRBD1. This CDR3 is built from 17 residues. CDR1 is SGHVS, CDR2 FQNEAQ, per germline. With 2 bases clipped from V and 3 bases from J, the junction kept 10 bases outside the gene matches. For the CDR3, the DNA is TGTGCCAGCAGCTTAAGGGGGAACACAGGGGGCGACTATGGCTACACCTTC. Protein product: CASSLRGNTGGDYGYTF.

The chain combines TRBV11-2 with TRBJ2-2, with D unclear. V was cut by 1 base and J by 2 bases, with 8 bases left in between. The CDR3 has 15 residues. Looked up from germline, CDR1 is SGHAT and CDR2 is FQNNGV. DNA for the CDR3: TGTGCCAGCAGCTTAGGGCTGTCTAACACCGGGGAGCTGTTTTTT. Amino acid sequence: CASSLGLSNTGELFF.

The chain uses TRBV29-1 and TRBJ1-1; unclear D gene. Germline assignment: CDR1 SQVTM and CDR2 ANQGSEA. There are 10 residues in the CDR3. V was trimmed by 2 bases and J by 5 bases, leaving 3 bases between them. The chain's CDR3 is CSVETTEAFF. Here the CDR3 DNA reads TGCAGCGTTGAAACTACTGAAGCTTTCTTT.

The rearrangement uses TRBV5-6 and TRBJ1-1; tentatively, D is TRBD1 (6 bases). Trimming left V 2 bases short and J 0 bases short, with 11 bases between. CDR3 size: 15 residues. The germline gives CDR1 SGHDT, CDR2 YYEEEE. The CDR3 here is CASSFIGQLNTEAFF. The DNA of the CDR3 is TGTGCCAGCAGCTTTATTGGACAGCTGAACACTGAAGCTTTCTTT.

This clone came up once. The CDR3, as DNA: TGTGCCAGTAGTCTCCTCTCGTCGACTAGCGGGAACACCGGGGAGCTGTTTTTT. It encodes CASSLLSSTSGNTGELFF. This chain connects TRBV19 to TRBJ2-2, with 9 bases lining up with TRBD2. The V segment lost 5 bases and the J segment 1 base; nucleotides outside the gene matches: 11. From germline, CDR1 is LNHDA and CDR2 SQIVND (reference sequence). CDR3 length: 18 residues.

The chain joins TRBV6-5 to TRBJ1-1, with D maybe TRBD1 (6 bases). CDR1 and CDR2 from the germline V gene are MNHEY and SVGAGI. The CDR3 length is 12 residues. Trimming removed 11 bases at V and 3 bases at J, with 13 bases between. The CDR3 DNA follows: TGTGCCGCCCACGGGGGGCACACTGAAGCTTTCTTT. Its protein product is CAAHGGHTEAFF.

The V and J genes are TRBV7-9 and TRBJ2-4, with TRBD2 matching over 11 bases. Unmatched junction bases numbered 2, after V lost 0 bases and J lost 7 bases. The CDR3 length is 15 residues. Germline CDR1 is SEHNR and CDR2 is FQNEAQ (reference sequence). The CDR3 region is CASSLASGGANIQYF. Written as DNA, the CDR3 is TGTGCCAGCAGCTTAGCTAGCGGGGGGGCGAACATTCAGTACTTC.

The J gene is TRBJ1-4, the V gene TRBV4-1; TRBD1 is a possible D gene (6 bases). V lost 3 bases and J lost 5, with 19 bases in between. There are 17 residues in the CDR3. CDR1 MGHRA and CDR2 YSYEKL come from the germline V gene. CDR3 coding DNA: TGCGCCAGCAGCCAGACAGGTTCATCCCCAAGGAATGAAAAACTGTTTTTT. Translated: CASSQTGSSPRNEKLFF.

The J gene is TRBJ2-2, the V gene TRBV5-4, with TRBD2 as a possible D gene (7 bases). This CDR3 is built from 16 residues. V was pared by 1 base and J by 3 bases, with 13 bases between. Germline V gives CDR1 SGHNT, CDR2 YYREEE (reference sequence). The CDR3 protein is CASSLLAGADTGELFF. The DNA of the CDR3 is TGTGCCAGCAGCTTGCTTGCGGGGGCGGACACCGGGGAGCTGTTTTTT.